Following are 9 T cell receptor beta chains from one sample sequenced in a study of blood T cell repertoires in COVID-19. Clones were sequenced by immunoSEQ multiplex PCR, and TCRdb holds only the in-frame ones, with some missing. The profile shows roughly 330,000 clones, more than 70% of them singletons. The specimen was peripheral blood. The receptors derive from a woman between 45 and 60 years old with acute or convalescent COVID-19.

This clone was counted a few times. This sequence joins TRBV6-2 or TRBV6-3 and TRBJ2-5; 7 nucleotides line up with TRBD2. The V segment lost 6 bases and the J segment 5 bases; nucleotides outside the gene matches: 9. Germline CDR1 MNHEY, CDR2 SVGEGT. The CDR3 extends over 14 amino acids. The CDR3, as DNA: TGTGCCAGCAGCCAAGCGGGGCCGGGGGAGACCCAGTACTTC. It translates to CASSQAGPGETQYF.

This chain links TRBV7-3 with TRBJ2-1; D is unclear. The germline CDR1 and CDR2 sequences are SGHTA and FQGTGA. Trimming left V 2 bases short and J 0 bases short, with 5 bases between. This CDR3 has 14 residues. The CDR3 DNA is TGTGCCAGCAGCTTAGCGAGCTCCTACAATGAGCAGTTCTTC. Its protein is CASSLASSYNEQFF.

CDR3 residues: CASSGGLAGGPDTGELFF. CDR3 DNA sequence: TGTGCCAGCAGTGGCGGACTAGCGGGGGGGCCTGACACCGGGGAGCTGTTTTTT. The chain recombines TRBV6-1 with TRBJ2-2; 15 bases map to TRBD2. V gave up 4 bases and J gave up 3 bases; unmatched junction bases: 6. The CDR3 runs 18 residues. In germline, CDR1 is MNHNS, CDR2 SASEGT.

The chain is built from TRBV11-3 and TRBJ2-1; 7 bases fit TRBD1. V lost 0 bases to trimming and J lost 2 bases; unmatched junction nucleotides: 1. The CDR3 length is 15 residues. In germline, CDR1 is SGHNT, CDR2 YENEEA. The CDR3 coding sequence is TGTGCCAGCAGCTTAGAGGGACAGCCCTACAATGAGCAGTTCTTC. Protein product: CASSLEGQPYNEQFF.

As concerns this clone: Other DNA sequences in this sample translate to the same CDR3. The chain's CDR3 is CASSPQGSGNTIYF. CDR3 in DNA: TGTGCCAGCTCACCGCAGGGGAGTGGAAACACCATATATTTT. V usage is TRBV18 and J usage is TRBJ1-3; D is possibly TRBD1 (6 bases). V was clipped by 3 bases and J by 3 bases, with 9 bases between them. Germline assignment: CDR1 KGHSH and CDR2 LQKENI. The CDR3 loop spans 14 amino acids.

V and J are TRBV3-1 (or the pseudogene TRBV3-2) and TRBJ1-2, with D possibly being TRBD1 (5 bases). This CDR3 has 14 amino acids. The V end lost 0 bases, the J end lost 5 bases, and 10 bases lay between the germline ends. The germline V gene has CDR1 LGHDT and CDR2 YNNKEL (reference sequence). This CDR3 is CASSQDGAEYGYTF. The DNA of the CDR3 is TGTGCCAGCAGCCAAGATGGGGCGGAGTATGGCTACACCTTC.

The V gene is TRBV18, the J gene TRBJ2-6, with D maybe TRBD1 (6 bases). Germline V gives CDR1 KGHSH, CDR2 LQKENI. This CDR3 comprises 16 residues. V was shortened by 4 bases and J by 3 bases, with 13 bases between the two germline ends. The CDR3 sequence: CASSQLQGSGANVLTF. CDR3 DNA: TGTGCCAGCTCACAGTTACAGGGAAGTGGGGCCAACGTCCTGACTTTC.

V and J are TRBV15 and TRBJ2-5, with TRBD1 matching 10 bases. J was trimmed by 4 bases and V by 5 bases; bases with no gene match: 10. The CDR3 has 16 residues. Germline V CDR1 and CDR2: LNHNV, YYDKDF (reference sequence). The CDR3 DNA sequence: TGTGCCACCAGCGGGTATGACAGGGGGCGCGGAGAGACCCAGTACTTC. Amino acid sequence: CATSGYDRGRGETQYF.

This chain connects TRBV21-1 to TRBJ2-6; whether TRBD1, the table's D call, matches the DNA was not checked. TRBV21-1 is deemed a pseudogene. This CDR3 has 18 amino acids. The CDR3 DNA reads TGTGCCAGCAGCTACCCCCAGGGGGCGCTATCTGGGGCCAACGTCCTGACTTTC. Translating it yields CASSYPQGALSGANVLTF.